This T cell receptor (beta chain) was identified in a study of blood T cell repertoires in COVID-19. In the original analysis: Nucleated cell counts were estimated from reference gene primer amplification. TCRdb's table, derived via immunoSEQ multiplex PCR, lists solely in-frame clones and lacks some. V and J calls and clone size are given by that table; D and trimming were obtained from the DNA. The sample includes around 300,000 clones, around 86% of them seen just once. This TCR came from a man in his fifties or sixties with active or convalescent COVID-19. Sequenced: peripheral blood.

DNA for the CDR3: TGTGCCAGCAGCGCCAGAGGAGATCCTAACACCGGGGAGCTGTTTTTT. Its protein is CASSARGDPNTGELFF. The chain combines TRBV9 with TRBJ2-2; the D is unclear. V was trimmed by 3 bases and J by 2 bases, leaving 14 bases between them. Looked up from germline, CDR1 is SGDLS and CDR2 is YYNGEE. The CDR3 length is 16 residues.